Listed here is a single T cell receptor beta chain. The antigen is undetermined. All donors were healthy HIV-negative adults lacking recent acute infections or vaccinations. This sample is part of a study of shared clonotypes between healthy human individuals. Study results and limitations: Larger estimated richness was generally recorded for naive subsets relative to memory subsets.

Sequenced by immunoSEQ multiplex PCR; TCRdb stores in-frame clones only, minus some. The sample shows a few million clones, 85% to 95% of them seen only once. V gave up 3 bases and J gave up 0 bases; unmatched junction bases: 8. Germline V gene data show CDR1 as SGHTA and CDR2 as FQGNSA. The CDR3 is made up of 17 amino acids. The rearrangement links TRBV7-2 to TRBJ2-7, with 10 bases lining up with TRBD1. Material for sequencing was naive CD4+ T cells from PBMCs. Noted subset: CD45RA+ positively selected. The TCR comes from a man aged 18-30 years in good health. Some clones in this sample may be carry-over from other donors' samples. CDR3 in amino acids: CASSLGQGTPNSYEQYF. The CDR3 nucleotides read TGTGCCAGCAGCTTGGGACAGGGGACACCAAACTCCTACGAGCAGTACTTC. Complete variable domain (other parts from reference TRBV7-2 and TRBJ2-7): GAGVSQSPSNKVTEKGKDVELRCDPISGHTALYWYRQSLGQGLEFLIYFQGNSAPDKSGLPSDRFSAERTGGSVSTLTIQRTQQEDSAVYLCASSLGQGTPNSYEQYFGPGTRLTVT.